This entry concerns a single T cell receptor (beta chain). Original handling: Amplification from reference gene primers served as the basis for estimated nucleated cell counts. This table comes from immunoSEQ multiplex PCR, and its TCRdb copy is limited to in-frame clones, with some not included. The DNA was the basis for D and trimming; V, J and clone size are from that table. The table lists tens of thousands of clones, roughly 88% of them singletons. The sample comes from a study of blood T cell repertoires in COVID-19. Study overall: Specimens from acute and convalescent COVID-19 originated in the United States, Italy and Spain. T cells, B-cell-depleted T cells, or PBMCs provided the cDNA or gDNA that served as material.

In germline, CDR1 is MNHNY, CDR2 SVGAGI (reference sequence). Trimming removed 10 bases from V and 5 bases from J; junction bases left unmatched: 9. CDR3 length equals 13 residues. The TCR sequence derives from a middle-aged man with acute or convalescent COVID-19. Specimen: peripheral blood. The gene calls are TRBV6-6 and TRBJ1-1; 8 nucleotides agree with TRBD1. The CDR3 DNA sequence: TGTGCCACCTTCACAGGGGGTGGTACTGAAGCTTTCTTT. It translates to CATFTGGGTEAFF.